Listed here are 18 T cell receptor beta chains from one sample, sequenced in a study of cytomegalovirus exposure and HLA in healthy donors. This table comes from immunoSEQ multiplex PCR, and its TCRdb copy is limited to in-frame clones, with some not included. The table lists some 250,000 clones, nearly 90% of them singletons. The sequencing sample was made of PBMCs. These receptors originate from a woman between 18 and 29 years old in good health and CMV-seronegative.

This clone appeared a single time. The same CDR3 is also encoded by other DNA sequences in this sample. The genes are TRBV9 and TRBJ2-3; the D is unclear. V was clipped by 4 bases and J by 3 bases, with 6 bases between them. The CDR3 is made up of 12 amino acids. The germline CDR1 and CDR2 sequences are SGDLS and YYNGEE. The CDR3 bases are TGTGCCAGCAGCCCTAGTACAGATACGCAGTATTTT. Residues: CASSPSTDTQYF.

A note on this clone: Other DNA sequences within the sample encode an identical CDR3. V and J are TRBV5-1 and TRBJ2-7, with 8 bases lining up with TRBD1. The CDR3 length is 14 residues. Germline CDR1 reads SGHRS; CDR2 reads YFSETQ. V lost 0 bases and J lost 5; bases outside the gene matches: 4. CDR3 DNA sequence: TGCGCCAGCAGCTTGGGGACAGGGATCAACGAGCAGTACTTC. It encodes CASSLGTGINEQYF. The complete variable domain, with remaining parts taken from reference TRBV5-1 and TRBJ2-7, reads KAGVTQTPRYLIKTRGQQVTLSCSPISGHRSVSWYQQTPGQGLQFLFEYFSETQRNKGNFPGRFSGRQFSNSRSEMNVSTLELGDSALYLCASSLGTGINEQYFGPGTRLTVT.

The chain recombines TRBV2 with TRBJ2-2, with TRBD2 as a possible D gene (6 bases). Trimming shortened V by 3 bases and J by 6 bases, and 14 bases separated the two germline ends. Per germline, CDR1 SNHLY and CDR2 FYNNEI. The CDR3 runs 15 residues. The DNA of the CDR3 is TGTGCCAGCAGTGATTATAGCGGTGCAGCCGGGGAGCTGTTTTTT. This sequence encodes CASSDYSGAAGELFF.

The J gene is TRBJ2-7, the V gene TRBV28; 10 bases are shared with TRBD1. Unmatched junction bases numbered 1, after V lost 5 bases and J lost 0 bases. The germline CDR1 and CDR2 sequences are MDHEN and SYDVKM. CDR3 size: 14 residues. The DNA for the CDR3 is TGTGCCAGCAGTGGACAGGGGGTCTCCTACGAGCAGTACTTC. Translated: CASSGQGVSYEQYF.

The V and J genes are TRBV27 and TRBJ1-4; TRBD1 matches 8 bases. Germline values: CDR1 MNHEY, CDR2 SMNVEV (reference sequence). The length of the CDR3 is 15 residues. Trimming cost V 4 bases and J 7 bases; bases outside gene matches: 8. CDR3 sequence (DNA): TGTGCCAGCAGTTACTACCGGGACAGGTTTGAAAAACTGTTTTTT. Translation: CASSYYRDRFEKLFF.

DNA for the CDR3: TGCGCCAGCAGCCTTGACAGGGTTCAGCCCCAGCATTTT. Translating gives CASSLDRVQPQHF. J is TRBJ1-5 and V is TRBV10-2, with TRBD1 matching over 7 bases. The trim removed 6 bases at V and 6 bases at J, leaving 5 bases unmatched. The CDR3 has 13 residues. The germline V gene encodes CDR1 WSHSY and CDR2 SAAADI.

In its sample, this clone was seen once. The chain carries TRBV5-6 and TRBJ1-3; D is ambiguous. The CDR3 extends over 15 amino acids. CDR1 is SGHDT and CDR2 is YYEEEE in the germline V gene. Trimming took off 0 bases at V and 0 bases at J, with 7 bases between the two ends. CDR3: CASSLAASSGNTIYF. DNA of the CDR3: TGTGCCAGCAGCTTGGCAGCTAGCTCTGGAAACACCATATATTTT.

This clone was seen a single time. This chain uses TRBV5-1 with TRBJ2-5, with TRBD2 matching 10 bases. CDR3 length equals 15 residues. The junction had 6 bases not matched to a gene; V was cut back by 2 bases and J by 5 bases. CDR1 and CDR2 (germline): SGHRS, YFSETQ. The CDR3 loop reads CASSFQRGGRETQYF. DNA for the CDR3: TGCGCCAGCAGCTTTCAGCGGGGGGGTCGGGAGACCCAGTACTTC. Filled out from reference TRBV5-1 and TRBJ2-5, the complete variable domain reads KAGVTQTPRYLIKTRGQQVTLSCSPISGHRSVSWYQQTPGQGLQFLFEYFSETQRNKGNFPGRFSGRQFSNSRSEMNVSTLELGDSALYLCASSFQRGGRETQYFGPGTRLLVL.

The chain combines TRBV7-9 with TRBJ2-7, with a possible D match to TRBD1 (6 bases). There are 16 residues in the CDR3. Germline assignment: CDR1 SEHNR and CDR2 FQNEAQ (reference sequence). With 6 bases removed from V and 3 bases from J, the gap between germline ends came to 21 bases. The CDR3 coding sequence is TGTGCCAGCAGTAACCTGGGGGACACGGCCTTCTACGAGCAGTACTTC. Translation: CASSNLGDTAFYEQYF.

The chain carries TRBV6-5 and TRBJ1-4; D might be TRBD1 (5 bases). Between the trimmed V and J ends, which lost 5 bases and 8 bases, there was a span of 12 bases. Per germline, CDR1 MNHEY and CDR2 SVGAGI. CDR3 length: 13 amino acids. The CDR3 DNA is TGTGCCAGCAGTCCAGGGTATGTCGAAAAACTGTTTTTT. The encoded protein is CASSPGYVEKLFF.

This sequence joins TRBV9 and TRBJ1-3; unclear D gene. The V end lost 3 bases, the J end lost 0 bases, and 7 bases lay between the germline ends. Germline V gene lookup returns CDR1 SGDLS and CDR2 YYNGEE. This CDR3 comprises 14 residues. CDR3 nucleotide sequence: TGTGCCAGCAGCGGGAGATACTCTGGAAACACCATATATTTT. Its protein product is CASSGRYSGNTIYF. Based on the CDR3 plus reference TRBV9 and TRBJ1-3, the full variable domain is DSGVTQTPKHLITATGQRVTLRCSPRSGDLSVYWYQQSLDQGLQFLIQYYNGEERAKGNILERFSAQQFPDLHSELNLSSLELGDSALYFCASSGRYSGNTIYFGEGSWLTVV.

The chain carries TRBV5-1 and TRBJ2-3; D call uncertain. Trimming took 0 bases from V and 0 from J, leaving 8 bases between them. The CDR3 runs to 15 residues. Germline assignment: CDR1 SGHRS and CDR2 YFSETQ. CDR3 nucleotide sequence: TGCGCCAGCAGCTTGGCGTATGAGAGCACAGATACGCAGTATTTT. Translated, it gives CASSLAYESTDTQYF.

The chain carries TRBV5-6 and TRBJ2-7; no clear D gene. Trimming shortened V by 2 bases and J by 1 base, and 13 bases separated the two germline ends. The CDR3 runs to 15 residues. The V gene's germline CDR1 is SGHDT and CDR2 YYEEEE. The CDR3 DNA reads TGTGCCAGCAGCTTACTTCCCGGGTCATCCTACGAGCAGTACGTC. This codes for CASSLLPGSSYEQYV.

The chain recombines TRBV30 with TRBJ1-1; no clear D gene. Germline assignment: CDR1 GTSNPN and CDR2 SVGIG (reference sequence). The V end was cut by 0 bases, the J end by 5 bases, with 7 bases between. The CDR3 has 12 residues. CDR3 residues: CAWSVSGTEAFF. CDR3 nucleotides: TGTGCCTGGAGTGTGAGCGGGACTGAAGCTTTCTTT.

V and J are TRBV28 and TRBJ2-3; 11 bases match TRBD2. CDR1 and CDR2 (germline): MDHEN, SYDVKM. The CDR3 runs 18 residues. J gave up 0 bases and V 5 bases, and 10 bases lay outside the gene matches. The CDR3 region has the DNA TGTGCCAGCAGTACGCCGGGACTAGCGGCCTCTAGCACAGATACGCAGTATTTT. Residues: CASSTPGLAASSTDTQYF.

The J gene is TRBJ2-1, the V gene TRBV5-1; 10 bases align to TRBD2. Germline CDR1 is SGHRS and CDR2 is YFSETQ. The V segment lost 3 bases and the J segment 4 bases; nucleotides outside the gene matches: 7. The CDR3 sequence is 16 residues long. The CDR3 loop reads CASSWGIAGGYNEQFF. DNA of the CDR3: TGCGCCAGCAGCTGGGGAATAGCGGGGGGTTACAATGAGCAGTTCTTC.

CDR3 region: CASSSQTEDTEAFF. CDR3 DNA sequence: TGTGCCAGCAGCTCCCAGACGGAGGACACTGAAGCTTTCTTT. The V gene is TRBV7-8, the J gene TRBJ1-1; D is uncertain. The CDR3 runs to 14 residues. Trimming took 4 bases from V and 3 from J, leaving 12 bases between them. Germline V gene sequence: CDR1 SGHVS, CDR2 FQNEAQ.

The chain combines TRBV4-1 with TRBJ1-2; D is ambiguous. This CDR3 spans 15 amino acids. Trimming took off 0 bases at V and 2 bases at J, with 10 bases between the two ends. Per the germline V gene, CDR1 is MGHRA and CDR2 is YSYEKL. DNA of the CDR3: TGCGCCAGCAGCCAAGATGAGGTGGAGAACTATGGCTACACCTTC. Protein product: CASSQDEVENYGYTF.